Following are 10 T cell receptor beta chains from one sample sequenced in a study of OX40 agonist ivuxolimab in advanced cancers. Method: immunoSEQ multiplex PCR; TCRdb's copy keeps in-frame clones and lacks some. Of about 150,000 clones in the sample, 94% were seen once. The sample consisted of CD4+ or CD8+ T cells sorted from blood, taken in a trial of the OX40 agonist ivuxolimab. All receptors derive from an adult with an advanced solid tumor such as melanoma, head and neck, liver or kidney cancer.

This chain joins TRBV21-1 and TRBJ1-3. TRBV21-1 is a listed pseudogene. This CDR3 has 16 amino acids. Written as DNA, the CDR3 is TGTGCCAGCAAACCTCAGATCGCGGACTCTGGAAACACCATATATTTT. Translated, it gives CASKPQIADSGNTIYF.

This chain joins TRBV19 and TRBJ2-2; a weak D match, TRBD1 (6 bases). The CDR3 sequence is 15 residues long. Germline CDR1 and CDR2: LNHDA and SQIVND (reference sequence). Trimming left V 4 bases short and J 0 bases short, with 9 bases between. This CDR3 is CASSRRGTNTGELFF. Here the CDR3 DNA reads TGTGCCAGTAGTAGAAGGGGGACGAACACCGGGGAGCTGTTTTTT. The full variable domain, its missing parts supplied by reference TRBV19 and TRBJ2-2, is DGGITQSPKYLFRKEGQNVTLSCEQNLNHDAMYWYRQDPGQGLRLIYYSQIVNDFQKGDIAEGYSVSREKKESFPLTVTSAQKNPTAFYLCASSRRGTNTGELFFGEGSRLTVL.

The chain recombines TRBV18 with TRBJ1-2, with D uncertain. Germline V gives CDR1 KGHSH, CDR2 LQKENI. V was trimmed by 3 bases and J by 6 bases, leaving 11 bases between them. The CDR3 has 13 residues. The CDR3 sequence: CASSPVDKNGYTF. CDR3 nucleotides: TGTGCCAGCTCACCGGTGGATAAGAATGGCTACACCTTC.

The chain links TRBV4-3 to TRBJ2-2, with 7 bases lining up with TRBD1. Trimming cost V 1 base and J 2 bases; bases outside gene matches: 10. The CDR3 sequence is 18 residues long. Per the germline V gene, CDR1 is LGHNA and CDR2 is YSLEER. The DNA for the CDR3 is TGCGCCAGCAGCCAAGCCGTACCGGGACAGACAAACACCGGGGAGCTGTTTTTT. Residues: CASSQAVPGQTNTGELFF.

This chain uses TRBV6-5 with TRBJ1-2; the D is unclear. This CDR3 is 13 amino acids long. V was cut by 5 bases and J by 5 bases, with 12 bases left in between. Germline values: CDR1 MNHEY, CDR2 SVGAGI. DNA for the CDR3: TGTGCCAGCAGTGGCCCCGGACGATATGGCTACACCTTC. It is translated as CASSGPGRYGYTF.

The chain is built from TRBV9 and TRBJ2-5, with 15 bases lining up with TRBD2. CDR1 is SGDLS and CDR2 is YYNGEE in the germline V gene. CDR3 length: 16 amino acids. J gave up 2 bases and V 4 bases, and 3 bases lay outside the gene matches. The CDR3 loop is CASSIGLAGGQETQYF. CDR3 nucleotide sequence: TGTGCCAGCAGCATCGGACTAGCGGGAGGGCAAGAGACCCAGTACTTC.

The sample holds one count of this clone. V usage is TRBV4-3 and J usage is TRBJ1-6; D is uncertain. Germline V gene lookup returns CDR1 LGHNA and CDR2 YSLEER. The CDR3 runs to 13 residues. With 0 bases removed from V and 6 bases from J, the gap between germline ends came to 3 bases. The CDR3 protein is CASSQDLNSPLHF. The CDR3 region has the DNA TGCGCCAGCAGCCAAGATCTTAATTCACCCCTCCACTTT.

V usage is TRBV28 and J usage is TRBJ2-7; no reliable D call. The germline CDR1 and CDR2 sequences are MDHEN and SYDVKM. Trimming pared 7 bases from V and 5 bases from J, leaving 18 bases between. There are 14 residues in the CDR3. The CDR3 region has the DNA TGTGCCAGCAAGGATTTAGGGCTTCCCCACGAGCAGTACTTC. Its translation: CASKDLGLPHEQYF.

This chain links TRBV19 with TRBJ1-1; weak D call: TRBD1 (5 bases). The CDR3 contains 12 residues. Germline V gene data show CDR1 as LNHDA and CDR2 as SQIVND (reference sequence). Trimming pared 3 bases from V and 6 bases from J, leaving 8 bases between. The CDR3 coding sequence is TGTGCCAGTAGTATTGGGGCGGCTGAAGCTTTCTTT. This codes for CASSIGAAEAFF.

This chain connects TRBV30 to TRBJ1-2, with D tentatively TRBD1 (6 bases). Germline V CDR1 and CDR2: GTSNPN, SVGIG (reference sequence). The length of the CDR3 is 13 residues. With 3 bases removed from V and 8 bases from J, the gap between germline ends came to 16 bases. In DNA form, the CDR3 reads TGTGCCTGGAGGGCCCGGGGGGCGTACGGCTACACCTTC. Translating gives CAWRARGAYGYTF.